This T cell receptor (beta chain) derives from a study of blood T cell repertoires in COVID-19. About the study: Both acute and convalescent COVID-19 samples were obtained from the United States, Italy and Spain.

Each participant's cohort was designated according to participant-reported clinical history. Authors' data handling: Reference gene primer amplification gave estimated nucleated cell counts. Produced via immunoSEQ multiplex PCR; TCRdb's table is partial and in-frame only. Clonal size and the V and J genes are those of that table, whereas D and trimming came from the DNA. The sample records around 250,000 clones, over 80% being singletons. Per germline, CDR1 GTSNPN and CDR2 SVGIG (reference sequence). Trimming left V 1 base short and J 5 bases short, with 11 bases between. The CDR3 runs to 14 residues. The count of this clone is one.

The sequencing sample was made of PBMCs or T cells enriched from blood (not recorded which). This sequence joins TRBV30 and TRBJ2-2; maybe TRBD2 (7 bases). This receptor was identified in a human donor in a cohort exposed to, infected with or recovered from COVID-19 (not recorded which). The donor label of this sample is uncertain. CDR3 region: CAWSAGGWTGELFF. The CDR3 region has the DNA TGTGCCTGGAGTGCGGGGGGCTGGACCGGGGAGCTGTTTTTT. The full variable domain, completed using reference TRBV30 and TRBJ2-2, is SQTIHQWPATLVQPVGSPLSLECTVEGTSNPNLYWYRQAAGRGLQLLFYSVGIGQISSEVPQNLSASRPQDRQFILSSKKLLLSDSGFYLCAWSAGGWTGELFFGEGSRLTVL.